Given below is one TCR beta chain in context. Its antigen specificity is not known. No much larger clonotype is one base removed from it; base qualities were not supplied. The germline V gene (reference sequence) supplies CDR1 LNHNV and CDR2 YYDKDF. CDR3 length: 13 amino acids, cysteine to phenylalanine. Of the read, only the CDR3 DNA is kept; its 39 bases are in frame from base 1. At the junction V is shortened by 9 bases and J by 5 bases, with 13 bases in between. Whole blood was collected in K2EDTA tubes by collaborating institutions according to the institutions' own protocols. For TCRbeta analysis, collaborators shipped samples in one of three forms: frozen whole blood, isolated PBMCs, or DNA extracted from either of those sample types. TCRbeta CDR3 regions were amplified from genomic DNA using the immunoSEQ Assay, a bias-controlled multiplex PCR. The paper's processing steps were these. Nucleated cell counts per sample were estimated from amplification of reference gene primers within the assay. To quantify the absolute abundance of each unique TCRbeta CDR3 rearrangement, sequence reads were collapsed and filtered. For each sample, productive Simpson clonality was calculated as the square root of Simpson's diversity index over productive rearrangements. TCRdb mirrors the immuneACCESS table, restricted to in-frame sequences. Some clones are absent from its copies; in checked studies, under half trace to an unresolved V gene, and the reason for the others is unknown. That table gives V, J and clone size, and the DNA gave D and trimming. In this sample the table shows about 180,000 clones, approximately 83% of which occur a single time. The top ten hold under 3.5% of the sample.

The data were obtained in a study of blood T cell repertoires in COVID-19 (dated by TCRdb to 2020 to 2022). Broadly, across the study: Collaborator samples came from the United States, Italy and Spain and covered acute and convalescent phases of COVID-19. The material from the prospective study consisted of cDNA or gDNA derived from T cells, B-cell-depleted T cells, or PBMCs. Deeply sampled blood TCRbeta repertoires from subjects exposed to, actively infected with, or recovered from COVID-19 were included in the dataset. The repertoires were released in a freely available public database intended as a resource for research on the immune response to SARS-CoV-2. Samples were obtained from the ongoing ImmuneRACE study (first 160 participants) and from about 1,300 subjects provided by 6 global collaborators. Sample metadata almost always included a de-identified subject ID, COVID-19 status, age in years and sex. Where available, HLA class I and class II types were obtained from metadata supplied by the sample provider rather than from assay-based typing.

Broad study findings and their caveats: Clinical and demographic metadata were provided uncurated, with the amount varying by source and participant.

This TCR derives from a man in his sixties with acute or convalescent COVID-19. The chain is assembled from TRBV15 and TRBJ2-2; D gene: possibly TRBD1, on 5 matching bases. Sequencing was done on a sample of peripheral blood. The CDR3: CATDKGRTGELFF. In nucleotide form, the sequence is TGTGCCACGGACAAGGGTAGAACCGGGGAGCTGTTTTTT.